Listed below are T cell receptor beta chains from one sample, sequenced in a study of cytomegalovirus exposure and HLA in healthy donors. Profiled with immunoSEQ multiplex PCR; TCRdb holds only in-frame clones, not every one. The sample consists of under 150,000 clones, roughly 89% of them appearing once. The sequencing input was PBMCs. The receptors here all came from a woman in her thirties in good health and CMV-seronegative. Both conserved end residues are part of each CDR3. The D gene is left open where the match is weak. Clone sizes are given selectively: once, few, many, or a class where the clone is expanded.

V: TRBV28; D: TRBD1; J: TRBJ2-1; size: once; CDR3: CASSSAGTGGYNEQFF; DNA: TGTGCCAGCAGCTCGGCAGGGACAGGCGGCTACAATGAGCAGTTCTTC
V: TRBV10-2; D: .; J: TRBJ2-2; size: .; CDR3: CASSTSATGELFF; DNA: TGCGCCAGCAGCACTAGTGCCACCGGGGAGCTGTTTTTT
V: TRBV27; D: .; J: TRBJ1-6; size: .; CDR3: CASSEMSNSPLHF; DNA: TGTGCCAGCAGCGAGATGAGTAATTCACCCCTCCACTTT
V: TRBV6-6; D: .; J: TRBJ1-5; size: .; CDR3: CASSYSMAGGQPQHF; DNA: TGTGCCAGCAGTTACTCAATGGCCGGGGGTCAGCCCCAGCATTTT
V: TRBV5-1; D: .; J: TRBJ1-1; size: few; CDR3: CASSLGGSGMNTEAFF; DNA: TGCGCCAGCAGCTTGGGAGGGTCAGGCATGAACACTGAAGCTTTCTTT
V: TRBV4-3; D: .; J: TRBJ2-6; size: .; CDR3: CASSRPGAASGANVLTF; DNA: TGCGCCAGCAGCCGCCCGGGTGCGGCCTCTGGGGCCAACGTCCTGACTTTC
V: TRBV7-2; D: .; J: TRBJ1-4; size: .; CDR3: CASSFQGSGEKLFF; DNA: TGTGCCAGCAGCTTCCAGGGATCGGGTGAAAAACTGTTTTTT
V: TRBV6-5; D: TRBD1; J: TRBJ2-7; size: .; CDR3: CASSRTGTGAYEQYF; DNA: TGTGCCAGCAGTAGAACCGGGACAGGGGCCTACGAGCAGTACTTC
V: TRBV27; D: TRBD1; J: TRBJ1-3; size: .; CDR3: CASSLQGAAGNTIYF; DNA: TGTGCCAGCAGTTTGCAGGGGGCGGCCGGAAACACCATATATTTT
V: TRBV7-9; D: TRBD1; J: TRBJ2-5; size: .; CDR3: CASSGSGQGRYQETQYF; DNA: TGTGCCAGCAGCGGATCGGGACAGGGCCGGTACCAAGAGACCCAGTACTTC
V: TRBV29-1; D: .; J: TRBJ2-6; size: .; CDR3: CSVVDTAGANVLTF; DNA: TGCAGCGTTGTGGACACGGCTGGGGCCAACGTCCTGACTTTC
V: TRBV4-1; D: TRBD2; J: TRBJ2-3; size: .; CDR3: CATRRIAGGWTDTQYF; DNA: TGCGCCACCCGTCGGATCGCGGGGGGCTGGACAGATACGCAGTATTTT
V: TRBV7-9; D: .; J: TRBJ1-2; size: .; CDR3: CASSTTAGGPYGYTF; DNA: TGTGCCAGCAGCACAACGGCCGGGGGGCCCTATGGCTACACCTTC
V: TRBV5-6; D: TRBD2; J: TRBJ2-1; size: .; CDR3: CASSPGLAGAEQFF; DNA: TGTGCCAGCAGCCCAGGACTAGCGGGAGCTGAGCAGTTCTTC
V: TRBV7-9; D: .; J: TRBJ2-2; size: .; CDR3: CSSSLVISHVANTGELFF; DNA: TGTTCCAGCAGCTTAGTGATATCCCACGTAGCAAACACCGGGGAGCTGTTTTTT
V: TRBV9; D: TRBD1; J: TRBJ1-2; size: once; CDR3: CASSPWDSHYGYTF; DNA: TGTGCCAGCAGCCCTTGGGACAGCCACTATGGCTACACCTTC
V: TRBV6-4; D: .; J: TRBJ2-7; size: .; CDR3: CASSDSKQATRYEQYF; DNA: TGTGCCAGCAGTGACTCGAAACAGGCCACTCGCTACGAGCAGTACTTC
V: TRBV7-6; D: .; J: TRBJ2-2; size: few; CDR3: CASSSSLVTGELFF; DNA: TGTGCCAGCAGCTCCTCACTAGTGACCGGGGAGCTGTTTTTT
V: TRBV4-3; D: .; J: TRBJ1-2; size: .; CDR3: CASSQESQWRYGYTF; DNA: TGCGCCAGCAGCCAAGAATCCCAGTGGAGGTATGGCTACACCTTC
V: TRBV4-3; D: TRBD1; J: TRBJ2-6; size: .; CDR3: CASSKNRDRVSSGANVLTF; DNA: TGCGCCAGCAGCAAAAACAGGGACAGGGTAAGCTCTGGGGCCAACGTCCTGACTTTC
V: TRBV7-9; D: .; J: TRBJ2-5; size: .; CDR3: CASSLGPQGRETQYF; DNA: TGTGCCAGCAGCTTAGGCCCCCAGGGCAGGGAGACCCAGTACTTC
V: TRBV10-3; D: .; J: TRBJ2-2; size: .; CDR3: CAISDGRENTGELFF; DNA: TGTGCCATCAGTGATGGGCGGGAGAACACCGGGGAGCTGTTTTTT
V: TRBV9; D: .; J: TRBJ1-6; size: .; CDR3: CASSVEGHRSPLHF; DNA: TGTGCCAGCAGCGTAGAGGGACACCGCTCACCCCTCCACTTT
V: TRBV30; D: .; J: TRBJ2-1; size: .; CDR3: CAWRPRLVQFF; DNA: TGTGCCTGGAGGCCCCGACTAGTGCAGTTCTTC
V: TRBV4-3; D: .; J: TRBJ2-7; size: .; CDR3: CASSQDWAGSSYEQYF; DNA: TGCGCCAGCAGCCAAGATTGGGCCGGATCCTCCTACGAGCAGTACTTC
V: TRBV7-9; D: .; J: TRBJ2-2; size: .; CDR3: CASSLGLRGSSKSYGELFF; DNA: TGTGCCAGCAGCTTAGGACTTCGGGGATCAAGTAAAAGTTACGGGGAGCTGTTTTTT
V: TRBV29-1; D: TRBD1; J: TRBJ2-7; size: .; CDR3: CSVRQGAYEQYF; DNA: TGCAGCGTTAGACAGGGGGCCTACGAGCAGTACTTC
V: TRBV11-1; D: .; J: TRBJ2-5; size: .; CDR3: CASSARGGETQYF; DNA: TGTGCCAGCAGCGCGAGGGGGGGAGAGACCCAGTACTTC
V: TRBV10-1; D: .; J: TRBJ2-7; size: .; CDR3: CASSPSGRAYEQYF; DNA: TGCGCCAGCAGTCCCTCGGGTCGTGCCTACGAGCAGTACTTC
V: TRBV6-1; D: TRBD2; J: TRBJ2-7; size: .; CDR3: CASSEDNSGNYEQYF; DNA: TGTGCCAGCAGTGAAGATAATAGCGGGAACTACGAGCAGTACTTC
V: TRBV4-3; D: TRBD2; J: TRBJ2-6; size: .; CDR3: CASSQDPSGRPGANVLTF; DNA: TGCGCCAGCAGCCAAGATCCTAGCGGGAGGCCTGGGGCCAACGTCCTGACTTTC
V: TRBV30; D: .; J: TRBJ1-2; size: .; CDR3: CAWGSGWGYTF; DNA: TGTGCCTGGGGGAGTGGATGGGGCTACACCTTC
V: TRBV11-1; D: .; J: TRBJ1-1; size: .; CDR3: CASSLGRGLRTEAFF; DNA: TGTGCCAGCAGCTTAGGGCGGGGGTTACGCACTGAAGCTTTCTTT
V: TRBV29-1; D: TRBD1; J: TRBJ2-7; size: .; CDR3: CSVRRGTGNEQYF; DNA: TGCAGCGTCCGTCGGGGGACAGGGAACGAGCAGTACTTC
V: TRBV27; D: .; J: TRBJ1-5; size: .; CDR3: CASSFARSNQPQHF; DNA: TGTGCCAGCAGTTTCGCCAGGTCCAATCAGCCCCAGCATTTT
V: TRBV6-1; D: TRBD2; J: TRBJ2-3; size: once; CDR3: CASRASGVWVNTQYF; DNA: TGTGCCAGCAGGGCTAGCGGGGTTTGGGTTAATACGCAGTATTTT
V: TRBV9; D: TRBD1; J: TRBJ1-1; size: .; CDR3: CASSPGQGGTEAFF; DNA: TGTGCCAGCAGCCCGGGACAGGGAGGCACTGAAGCTTTCTTT
V: TRBV6-6; D: .; J: TRBJ1-5; size: few; CDR3: CASSYVTLGQPQHF; DNA: TGTGCCAGCAGTTACGTCACCCTCGGTCAGCCCCAGCATTTT
V: TRBV10-2; D: TRBD2; J: TRBJ2-4; size: .; CDR3: CASTIAGGPAKNIQYF; DNA: TGCGCCAGCACTATAGCGGGGGGGCCAGCCAAAAACATTCAGTACTTC
V: TRBV28; D: TRBD1; J: TRBJ2-7; size: .; CDR3: CASSPGQGKGEQYF; DNA: TGTGCCAGCAGCCCCGGACAGGGTAAGGGCGAGCAGTACTTC
V: TRBV5-1; D: TRBD1; J: TRBJ1-1; size: .; CDR3: CASSLTYRGMTEAFF; DNA: TGCGCCAGCAGCTTGACATACAGGGGGATGACTGAAGCTTTCTTT